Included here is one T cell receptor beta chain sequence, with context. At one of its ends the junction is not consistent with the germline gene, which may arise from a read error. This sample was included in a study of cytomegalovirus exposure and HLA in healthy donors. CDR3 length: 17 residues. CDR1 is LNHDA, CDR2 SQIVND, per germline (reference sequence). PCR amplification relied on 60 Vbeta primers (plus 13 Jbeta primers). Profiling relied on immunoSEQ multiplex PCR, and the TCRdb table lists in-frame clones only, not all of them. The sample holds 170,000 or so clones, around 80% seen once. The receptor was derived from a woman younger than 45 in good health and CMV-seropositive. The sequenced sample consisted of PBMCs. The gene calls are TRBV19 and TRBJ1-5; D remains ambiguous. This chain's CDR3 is CVSSPRVSASSNQPQHF. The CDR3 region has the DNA TGTGTCAGTAGCCCGAGGGTGTCAGCTTCCTCCAATCAGCCCCAGCATTTT.